Listed below are T cell receptor beta chains from one sample, sequenced in a study of cytomegalovirus exposure and HLA in healthy donors. TCRdb keeps only in-frame clones here, not all; method: immunoSEQ multiplex PCR. The data contain under 140,000 clones, over 65% of them singletons. Sequencing was performed on PBMCs. These receptors were taken from a man aged 30-40 years in good health and CMV-seropositive. Each CDR3 is given with its conserved first and last residue. A D gene is named only where the DNA matches it firmly. A clone size is listed for some rows: how often the clone was seen (once, few, many), or a class if it is expanded.

v_gene,j_gene,d_gene,len,abundance,CDR3nt,CDR3aa
TRBV2,TRBJ2-2,TRBD1,15,.,TGTGCCAGCAGCGCGGACAGGGGGAACACCGGGGAGCTGTTTTTT,CASSADRGNTGELFF
TRBV5-1,TRBJ1-2,.,15,once,TGCGCCAGCAGCTTGTCAAGGGGTCCGGGTGATGGCTACACCTTC,CASSLSRGPGDGYTF
TRBV4-3,TRBJ2-3,.,18,once,TGCGCCAGCAGCCAAGAGATCAGGTCGGGACTCCACACAGATACGCAGTATTTT,CASSQEIRSGLHTDTQYF
TRBV6-5,TRBJ1-2,TRBD1,15,few,TGTGCCAGCAGTTACTCAGGGGGCCCAAACTATGGCTACACCTTC,CASSYSGGPNYGYTF
TRBV11-1,TRBJ2-7,TRBD2,14,.,TGTGCCAGCAACTGGGGGGGACCCTCCTACGAGCAGTACTTC,CASNWGGPSYEQYF
TRBV15,TRBJ2-5,.,15,.,TGTGCCACCAGCGTAGGAGCCGTCCGTACACAGACCCAGTACTTC,CATSVGAVRTQTQYF
TRBV28,TRBJ2-7,.,13,.,TGTGCCAGCGCGACAGGTATCTCCTACGAGCAGTACTTC,CASATGISYEQYF
TRBV7-2,TRBJ2-7,TRBD2,15,.,TGTGCCAGCAGCCCCCCTGGCGGGGGGGGAGACGAGCAGTACTTC,CASSPPGGGGDEQYF
TRBV28,TRBJ1-4,.,14,.,TGTGCCAGCAGGTTAGGGGGGATAGGCGAAAAACTGTTTTTT,CASRLGGIGEKLFF
TRBV11-2,TRBJ2-3,TRBD2,15,few,TGTGCCAGCAGCTTGGAGGGGACTACTACAGATACGCAGTATTTT,CASSLEGTTTDTQYF
TRBV14,TRBJ1-2,.,17,.,TGTGCCAGCAGCCAACCCCGGGGTCGAGAAGCTAACTATGGCTACACCTTC,CASSQPRGREANYGYTF
TRBV7-2,TRBJ1-2,TRBD1,15,.,TGTGCCAGCAGCCGGCGAAGGGGGCAGCGATATGGCTACACCTTC,CASSRRRGQRYGYTF
TRBV2,TRBJ2-3,TRBD2,15,.,TGTGCCAGCAGTGACCAGCGGGGGAGCACAGATACGCAGTATTTT,CASSDQRGSTDTQYF
TRBV6-5,TRBJ1-1,TRBD1,13,.,TGTGCCAGCAGCTTAGACAGGGGGACTGAAGCTTTCTTT,CASSLDRGTEAFF
TRBV5-1,TRBJ2-1,TRBD1,18,.,TGCGCCAGCAGGAGTCCGGGACAGGCTACTAGCTCCTACAATGAGCAGTTCTTC,CASRSPGQATSSYNEQFF
TRBV19,TRBJ1-5,TRBD1,16,.,TGTGCCAGTAGTATCCCCGACAGGGCGAGCAATCAGCCCCAGCATTTT,CASSIPDRASNQPQHF
TRBV6-5,TRBJ2-1,.,13,.,TGTGCCAGCAGCCCACGCAAAAACTATGAGCAGTTCTTC,CASSPRKNYEQFF
TRBV29-1,TRBJ1-2,.,15,.,TGCAGCGTTGAAGATCGGGGGGGACCCCTCTATGGCTACACCTTC,CSVEDRGGPLYGYTF
TRBV5-4,TRBJ2-5,.,14,.,TGTGCCAGCAGCTTGCGCGGGGGCTGGGAGACCCAGTACTTC,CASSLRGGWETQYF
TRBV28,TRBJ1-6,.,16,.,TGTGCCAGCCGCCCCCCGGACGGGATCTATAATTCACCCCTCCACTTT,CASRPPDGIYNSPLHF
TRBV9,TRBJ2-3,TRBD1,16,.,TGTGCCAGCAGCGTGACCGGGACAGGGACGGCAGATACGCAGTATTTT,CASSVTGTGTADTQYF
TRBV7-6,TRBJ1-4,.,17,.,TGTGCCAGCAGCCATTCCCGGGACTCTTTACGAAATGAAAAACTGTTTTTT,CASSHSRDSLRNEKLFF
TRBV2,TRBJ1-2,TRBD1,13,.,TGTGCCAGCAGTGTGGAGGGGGCTGCTGGCTACACCTTC,CASSVEGAAGYTF
TRBV9,TRBJ2-5,.,13,.,TGTGCCAGCAGTGCCGGAGAGCCTGGGACCCAGTACTTC,CASSAGEPGTQYF
TRBV6-1,TRBJ1-2,.,13,.,TGTGCCAGCAAGACAGACTCTATATTCGGCTACACCTTC,CASKTDSIFGYTF
TRBV4-2,TRBJ1-1,.,13,few,TGTGCCAGCAGCCAAGATCTTCGGGCTGAAGCTTTCTTT,CASSQDLRAEAFF
TRBV28,TRBJ2-1,.,13,.,TGTGCCAGCAGACAGGCCTCCTACAATGAGCAGTTCTTC,CASRQASYNEQFF